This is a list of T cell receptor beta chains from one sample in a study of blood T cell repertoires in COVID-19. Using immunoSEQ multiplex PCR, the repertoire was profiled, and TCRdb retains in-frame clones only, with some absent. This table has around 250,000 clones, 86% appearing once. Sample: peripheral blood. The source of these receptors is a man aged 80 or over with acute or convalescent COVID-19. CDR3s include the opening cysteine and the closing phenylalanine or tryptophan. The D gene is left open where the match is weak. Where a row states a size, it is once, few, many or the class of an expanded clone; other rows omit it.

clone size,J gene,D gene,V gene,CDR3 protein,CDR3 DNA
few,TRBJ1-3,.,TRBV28,CASSFAGTGGNTIYF,TGTGCCAGCAGTTTCGCCGGGACTGGTGGAAACACCATATATTTT
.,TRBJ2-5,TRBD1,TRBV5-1,CASSLTGERPSETQYF,TGCGCCAGCAGCTTGACAGGGGAGAGGCCTTCGGAGACCCAGTACTTC
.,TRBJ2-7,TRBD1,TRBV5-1,CASSPGGVYEQYF,TGCGCCAGCAGCCCAGGGGGCGTGTACGAGCAGTACTTC
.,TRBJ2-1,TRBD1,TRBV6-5,CAGDGWDRGVNEQFF,TGTGCCGGCGACGGCTGGGACAGGGGGGTCAATGAGCAGTTCTTC
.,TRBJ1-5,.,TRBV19,CASTAGYPNQPQHF,TGTGCCAGTACCGCAGGGTACCCCAATCAGCCCCAGCATTTT
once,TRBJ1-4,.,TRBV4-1,CASSQDRQAGEKLFF,TGCGCCAGCAGCCAAGATCGGCAGGCAGGGGAAAAACTGTTTTTT
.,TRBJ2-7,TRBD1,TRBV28,CASSTGQPYYEQYF,TGTGCCAGCAGCACGGGACAGCCGTACTACGAGCAGTACTTC
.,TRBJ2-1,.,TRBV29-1,CSVAGTPSSYNEQFF,TGCAGCGTAGCTGGGACACCGAGCTCCTACAATGAGCAGTTCTTC
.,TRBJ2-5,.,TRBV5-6,CASSLARGETQYF,TGTGCCAGCAGCTTGGCAAGAGGGGAGACCCAGTACTTC
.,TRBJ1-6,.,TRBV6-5,CASSLLRVSPLHF,TGTGCCAGCAGTTTACTCAGGGTATCACCCCTCCACTTT
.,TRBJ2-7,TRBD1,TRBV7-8,CATRDRRSYEQYF,TGTGCCACCCGGGACAGGAGGTCCTACGAGCAGTACTTC
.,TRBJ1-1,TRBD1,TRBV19,CASSAGTGGVRGWGTEAFF,TGTGCCAGTAGCGCCGGGACAGGGGGCGTGAGGGGTTGGGGCACTGAAGCTTTCTTT
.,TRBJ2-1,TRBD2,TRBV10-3,CAISESRGLAGGSSYNEQFF,TGTGCCATCAGTGAGTCGAGGGGACTAGCGGGAGGGAGCTCCTACAATGAGCAGTTCTTC
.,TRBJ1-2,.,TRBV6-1,CASSEGAGRVYGYTF,TGTGCCAGCAGTGAGGGCGCAGGGCGCGTCTATGGCTACACCTTC
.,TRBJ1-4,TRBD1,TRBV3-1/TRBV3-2,CASRGGTGPSRVEKLFF,TGTGCCAGCAGGGGGGGGACAGGCCCGTCACGGGTTGAAAAACTGTTTTTT
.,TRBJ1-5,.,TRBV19,CATKTDTGKNQPQHF,TGTGCCACCAAGACCGATACAGGGAAGAATCAGCCCCAGCATTTT
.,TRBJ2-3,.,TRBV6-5,CASKGVGDTDTQYF,TGTGCCAGCAAAGGGGTAGGGGACACAGATACGCAGTATTTT
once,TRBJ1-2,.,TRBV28,CASGQNYGYTF,TGTGCCAGTGGACAGAACTATGGCTACACCTTC
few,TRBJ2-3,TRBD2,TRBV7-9,CASSLLAAGFTDTQYF,TGTGCCAGCAGCTTACTAGCGGCAGGATTCACAGATACGCAGTATTTT
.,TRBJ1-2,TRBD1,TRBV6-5,CASRSPRQGKRGYTF,TGTGCCAGCAGATCCCCGAGACAGGGAAAACGTGGCTACACCTTC
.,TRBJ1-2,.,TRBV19,CASSRGDRRNYGYTF,TGTGCCAGTAGTAGGGGCGACAGGAGGAACTATGGCTACACCTTC
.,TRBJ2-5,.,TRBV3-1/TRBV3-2,CASSPLVAVLSEVPQETQYF,TGTGCCAGCAGCCCCCTGGTAGCGGTTCTTTCGGAGGTCCCCCAAGAGACCCAGTACTTC